This TCR beta chain was documented in a study of cytomegalovirus exposure and HLA in healthy donors (dated by TCRdb to about 2017). About the study as a whole: An earlier analysis of around 600 of the donors reported roughly 300 Gb of sequence data and approximately 110 million unique TCR beta sequences from about 200 million T cells. An early release that covered some 640 HLA-typed donors contained approximately 300 gigabases of sequencing data and around 85 million unique TCR sequences. Among the roughly 410 genotyped donors, more than 70% belonged to the genetic ancestry cluster associated with self-reported Caucasian donors. The study was designed to test whether signatures of past pathogen exposure could be identified by cataloging public T cell receptors. The study profiled the T cell repertoires of hundreds of subjects by immunosequencing and related them to cytomegalovirus serostatus. Along with the approximately 600-subject first cohort, a separate validation cohort of over 90 different subjects was used. The study combined high-throughput TCR immunosequencing, statistical association of individual TCRs with disease status, and machine learning to predict cytomegalovirus infection status. A later analysis re-analyzed previously published TCR beta repertoires from 660 or so donors and added high-resolution HLA genotyping to study TCR occurrence patterns. Rather than drawing on any new phenotypic data, the later analysis identified candidate immune exposures from TCR beta sequences and the way those sequences occurred across donors. An earlier analysis of some 500 of the donors applied high-throughput TCR beta sequencing to assess whether each TCR beta V gene segment acted as functional or pseudogenic. Donor age, sex, ethnicity and CMV serostatus were compiled together with the repertoire data. A later genetic analysis took genome-wide SNP genotypes for 398 of the 666 donors and used that subset as a discovery cohort. All discovery cohort repertoires had been generated on a single sequencing platform. HLA typing covered class I and class II loci at four-digit resolution. The number of typed donors differed by locus: about 629-630 for A, B, C, DRB1 and DQB1; 500 to 550 for DQA1; around 580 for DPA1; and 400 to 480 for DPB1. Because of strong linkage in the cohort, four to six DR-DQ haplotypes were treated as single units for association and clustering. Across about 380 genotyped donors of the cohort, an average of about 220,000 unique TCR beta nucleotide sequences per donor were sequenced, and about a sixth of those sequences were non-productive. General conclusions and limits of the study: Linkage disequilibrium might explain the correlated functional status among segregating V segments, but an unknown experimental factor could not be excluded. According to a later analysis, most CMV-associated TCR beta chains appeared to be HLA-restricted, and the HLA associations seemed to be driven largely by CMV exposure. Most TCR sequences were seen in very few donors, while some public TCRs were found in many individuals. The cohort was sequenced for TCR beta chains only, and without alpha or paired-chain data the features that could be detected were limited. In an earlier analysis of approximately 590 of the donors, most TCR beta V segments were observed in productive rearrangements about 87% or about 30% of the time, broadly matching IMGT annotations. Strong co-occurrence of HLA alleles, especially DR and DQ, made assigning TCR associations to individual alleles difficult. The 87-base-pair reads could not distinguish some IMGT-functional V segments, including TRBV6-2 and TRBV6-3, so those segments were excluded. In vitro tests confirmed that a few of the cytomegalovirus-associated TCR beta chains recognize cytomegalovirus antigens. Specific HLA alleles were associated with 15,000 to 20,000 TCR beta sequences at a false discovery rate of 0.05 in a later analysis. A further reported finding was that TCR beta sequences accurately predicted the HLA-A and HLA-B alleles for most subjects in the first cohort. A later analysis found that HLA-associated TCR beta chains were more clonally expanded and had lower generation probabilities than equally common non-associated chains. For the cohort, immune exposure information was limited to CMV serostatus. The classifier was reported to diagnose cytomegalovirus status with high specificity and sensitivity in both the original and validation cohorts. An association between a missense DCLRE1C variant and V-gene and J-gene trimming of TCR beta chains was found in a later genetic analysis and replicated in an independent cohort. A later analysis found that TCR association rates varied across HLA loci, with DRB1 alleles showing the most associated TCRs and HLA-C alleles the fewest. A later genetic analysis reported fewer N-insertions in productive TCRs among donors in an Asian-associated ancestry cluster than the roughly 720-donor mean. The sequencing pipeline was judged likely to have produced a cluster of highly shared sequence variants as a technical artifact. The earlier analysis of fewer than 750 of the donors excluded roughly 17 rarely observed V segments, including chromosome 9 orphons, because counts were too low. The study gave a list of about 170 TCR beta chains associated with cytomegalovirus. According to a later analysis, parvovirus B19, influenza, CMV and Epstein-Barr virus appeared linked to several top co-occurrence clusters. The presence/absence analyses assumed that sequencing depth was roughly uniform across donors, and that assumption may not be true. Because HLA typing was missing for some donors at each locus, association tests included only the typed subset. The authors suggested that the approach could potentially be generalized to other disease states and immunological phenotypes.

In total, 630 or so healthy bone marrow donors made up the cohort. Cohort members were all nominally healthy when sampled, although unrecorded immune exposures were likely present. The donor tested CMV seropositive and was one of the 289 seropositive cohort members. Every donor gave a peripheral blood sample, and the peripheral blood mononuclear cells from that sample were used for TCR beta sequencing. The Qiagen DNeasy Blood Extraction Kit was used to extract genomic DNA from the blood cell samples. V is clipped by 7 bases and J by 0 bases, and the sequence between their germline boundaries is 19 bases long. The germline V gene (reference sequence) provides CDR1 SEHNR and CDR2 FQNEAQ. The CDR3 starts with the cysteine, ends with the phenylalanine, and has 16 residues. Just CDR3 DNA is preserved here, 48 bases in frame from base 1. Details on this clone: Its cognate antigen has yet to be identified. No base quality values were provided; no much bigger clone lies one nucleotide off.

Libraries were built with the immunoSEQ multiplex PCR assay. The multiplex PCR relied on a mix of 60 forward primers for TCR Vbeta segments and 13 reverse primers for TCR Jbeta segments. The CDR3 region of rearranged TCR beta genes was amplified from genomic DNA by a multiplex PCR assay. On the Illumina HiSeq System, the amplified TCR beta libraries were sequenced as 87-base-pair reads. On the authors' methods: A later analysis tallied tens of millions of unique TCR beta chains across the 610 or so repertoires, and around 12 million of those chains were shared by two or more donors. A nearest-neighbor algorithm error-corrected the raw reads and collapsed the reads into unique sequences, merging closely related sequences to remove PCR and sequencing errors. V, D and J gene segments were assigned by aligning CDR3 sequences to IMGT reference sequences. For a sequence to be retained, a match of at least six nucleotides was required to both a V gene segment and a J gene segment. A rearrangement counted as productive if the CDR3 had no stop codons and remained in frame with V and J, and every other rearrangement counted as non-productive. Following IMGT convention, CDR3 was defined as the stretch from the second conserved V-encoded cysteine to the conserved J-encoded phenylalanine. In an earlier analysis of around 640 of the donors, sequences lacking an unambiguous match to a single V gene segment were excluded. In an earlier analysis of about 590 of the donors, a V segment was called functional when productive rearrangements were above 56.7%, and segregating when the standard deviation between donors exceeded 5%. A statistical classification framework was developed to diagnose cytomegalovirus status using the catalog of TCR beta chain sequences. A later analysis assigned V and J genes by comparing TCR nucleotide sequences with IMGT/GENE-DB human TR gene sequences. A later analysis assigned CDR3 sequences and most-parsimonious VDJ recombination scenarios with the TCRdist pipeline. A later analysis defined each TCR beta chain by its CDR3 amino acid sequence plus V-gene family, and excluded reads lacking a unique V-gene family. In a later analysis, 500 to 650 highly shared, low-generation-probability nucleotide sequences were removed to address suspected cross-contamination and a sequencing artifact. In a later analysis, a clonal expansion index was calculated for each public chain from normalized within-repertoire ranks of inferred template counts. Generation probabilities in a later analysis came from a VDJ recombination model fitted to out-of-frame rearrangements, and those results were checked against IGoR. A later analysis scored TCR-TCR, TCR-HLA and TCR-CMV co-occurrence with hypergeometric tests, applying a repertoire-size bias correction to TCR pairs. A later analysis estimated false discovery rates by permuting HLA or CMV assignments 20 times. In a later analysis, co-occurring TCRs were grouped using DBSCAN, and TCRdist sequence similarity was added for clustering within HLA-allele-positive subsets. Repertoires with fewer than 30,000 or more than 120,000 public chains, plus five repertoires with anomalous nucleotide sharing, were excluded from co-occurrence clustering. Not all clones reach the TCRdb copy of this immuneACCESS table, which keeps in-frame sequences only. Checked studies attribute under half of the gap to unresolved V genes and leave the rest unexplained. V and J calls and clone size are those listed in that table; D and trimming were worked out from the DNA. The sample table holds around 78,000 clones, of which around 70% were seen once. The ten largest account for 11% of the sample.

This TCR derives from a woman aged 40 to 55 in good health and CMV-seropositive. The chain was built from TRBV7-9 and TRBJ2-7, with a weak D call of TRBD1 (5 bases match). The sequenced sample consisted of PBMCs. The CDR3: CASTLQEAQGSYEQYF. The nucleotide sequence is TGTGCCAGCACCCTACAAGAGGCGCAGGGCTCCTACGAGCAGTACTTC.